This T cell receptor beta chain was sequenced for a study of siplizumab effects on memory and regulatory T cells. General observations from the study: For siplizumab cultures, the suppressive function of their proliferating Tregs was not confirmed.

Of note for this clone: Its antigen is not identified.

Assay used: immunoSEQ multiplex PCR; TCRdb lists only in-frame clones, some missing. The sample lists some 53,000 clones; 95% to 98% were seen once. V lost 5 bases and J 0 bases, leaving 14 bases between the germline ends. CDR1 and CDR2 (germline): LNHDA, SQIVND (reference sequence). There are 15 residues in the CDR3. The genes are TRBV19 and TRBJ2-7; TRBD1 is a possible D gene (5 bases). The sequenced sample consisted of naive CD4+ T cells sorted from blood. The source is a human donor in good health. CDR3 region: CASSERQKSSYEQYF. The CDR3 bases are TGTGCCAGTAGTGAGAGACAGAAGAGCTCCTACGAGCAGTACTTC.